This record concerns one T cell receptor (beta chain) sequence. Its matching antigen is unknown. This sample is part of a study of identifying expanded T cells in peripheral blood. Study observations and caveats: Differentially abundant clones: roughly 1.2 between replicates, 16.4 at roughly 2 weeks, approximately 19 at four. Variance in clone template counts between approximately two-week samples significantly increased with total template count across all healthy donors.

Collection occurred without any documented infections or immune events in donors. Some clones are missing from TCRdb's copy, which holds only in-frame ones; the method was immunoSEQ multiplex PCR. The sample records about 100,000 clones, approximately 88% being singletons. The CDR3 totals 15 residues. V gave up 4 bases and J gave up 4 bases, with 17 bases separating them. Germline-derived CDR1 and CDR2 are SGHRS and YFSETQ. This rearrangement joins TRBV5-1 to TRBJ2-5; a weak D match, TRBD2 (6 bases). The receptor's source is a person aged 18 to 75 in good health. The sample was blood. This CDR3 reads CASSQWDSGGETQYF. The CDR3 region has the DNA TGCGCCAGCAGCCAATGGGACTCCGGGGGAGAGACCCAGTACTTC.